This T cell receptor beta chain was recovered during a study of blood T cells in healthy people across ages. Broader study findings: The CMV status of each donor remained undetermined, and this could have confounded shifts in expanded clonotypes.

With a J-beta primer mix and a sample-barcoded 5' primer, a second PCR ran 7 to 11 cycles. TCRdb reanalysed the 5' RACE reads using MiXCR and keeps one entry per CDR3 protein. The sample has some 640,000 distinct CDR3 sequences, about 30% seen once. This clonotype was counted between two and nine times. Its antigen is not known. Isolation of PBMCs gave at least 6 million cells per sample. Sequenced: blood. This clonotype originated in a woman older than 75 in good health.

As DNA, the CDR3 is TGTGCCAGCTCACCGACTCAGGGTCCTATTCAGCCCCAGCATTTT. As protein: CASSPTQGPIQPQHF. V is TRBV18 and J is TRBJ1-5; D possibly corresponds to TRBD1 (5 bases). Germline values: CDR1 KGHSH, CDR2 LQKENI. There are 15 residues in the CDR3. V shed 3 bases and J shed 6 bases, with 15 bases lying between them.